This T cell receptor (beta chain) was identified in a study of OX40 agonist ivuxolimab in advanced cancers. Measured with immunoSEQ multiplex PCR; TCRdb has only the in-frame clones, and not every one. The sample has almost 65,000 clones, 83% seen once; the top ten hold approximately 0.75%. The CDR3 length is 15 residues. The germline V gene encodes CDR1 MNHNY and CDR2 SVGAGI (reference sequence). V lost 4 bases and J lost 8, with 20 bases in between. This specimen was CD4+ or CD8+ T cells sorted from blood, taken in a trial of the OX40 agonist ivuxolimab. The V gene is TRBV6-6, the J gene TRBJ1-1; perhaps TRBD1 as D (5 bases). The sequence came from an adult with an advanced solid tumor such as melanoma, head and neck, liver or kidney cancer. In DNA form, the CDR3 reads TGTGCCAGCAGTTCTCATGCGGGGGGAGCCGGCGAAGCTTTCTTT. It translates to CASSSHAGGAGEAFF.